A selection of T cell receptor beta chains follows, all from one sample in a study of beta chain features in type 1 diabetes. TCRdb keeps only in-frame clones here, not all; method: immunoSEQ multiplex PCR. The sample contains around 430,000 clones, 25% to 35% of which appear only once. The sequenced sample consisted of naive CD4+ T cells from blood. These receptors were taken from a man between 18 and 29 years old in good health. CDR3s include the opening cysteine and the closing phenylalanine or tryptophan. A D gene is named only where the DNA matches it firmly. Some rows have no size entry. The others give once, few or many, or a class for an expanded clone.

CSVPDRGKDYGYTF | TGCAGCGTTCCGGACAGGGGGAAGGACTATGGCTACACCTTC | TRBV29-1 | TRBD1 | 14 | few | TRBJ1-2
CASSHQDTGNYGYTF | TGCGCCAGCAGCCACCAGGACACAGGGAACTATGGCTACACCTTC | TRBV4-1 | . | 15 | few | TRBJ1-2
CAWSPADRPSGNTIYF | TGTGCCTGGAGCCCCGCGGACAGACCCTCTGGAAACACCATATATTTT | TRBV30 | . | 16 | few | TRBJ1-3
CASSLGLGDTQYF | TGTGCCAGCAGCTTAGGGCTAGGCGATACGCAGTATTTT | TRBV11-2 | . | 13 | . | TRBJ2-3
CASRALAGGPSDTQYF | TGTGCCAGCAGGGCGCTAGCGGGAGGGCCATCAGATACGCAGTATTTT | TRBV6-6 | TRBD2 | 16 | . | TRBJ2-3
CSVTQDDGELFF | TGCAGCGTCACACAGGACGACGGGGAGCTGTTTTTT | TRBV29-1 | . | 12 | few | TRBJ2-2
CSPEGRSGANVLTF | TGCAGCCCTGAGGGGAGGTCTGGGGCCAACGTCCTGACTTTC | TRBV29-1 | . | 14 | few | TRBJ2-6
CAWKMGPGGKLFF | TGTGCCTGGAAGATGGGCCCCGGAGGAAAACTGTTTTTT | TRBV30 | . | 13 | . | TRBJ1-4
CASSQVASGNQETQYF | TGCGCCAGCAGCCAAGTGGCTAGCGGGAACCAAGAGACCCAGTACTTC | TRBV4-3 | TRBD2 | 16 | few | TRBJ2-5
CASSISGRFGYTF | TGTGCCAGCAGTATTTCGGGGAGGTTTGGCTACACCTTC | TRBV28 | . | 13 | . | TRBJ1-2
CASSSTGGSSSYEQYF | TGTGCCAGCAGTTCGACCGGAGGGTCGAGCTCCTACGAGCAGTACTTC | TRBV6-6 | . | 16 | . | TRBJ2-7
CASSLSPTTNTQYF | TGTGCCAGCAGCTTATCTCCCACGACGAATACGCAGTATTTT | TRBV11-2 | . | 14 | few | TRBJ2-3